A selection of T cell receptor beta chains follows, all from one sample in a study of T cell responses to AZD1222 COVID-19 vaccine. Only in-frame clones appear in the TCRdb table, and some are missing; sequencing was by immunoSEQ multiplex PCR. Of around 60,000 clones listed, under 95% are singletons. The sequenced sample was peripheral blood, obtained 28 days after the second dose of the MenACWY control vaccine. The receptors stem from an adult who received the MenACWY meningococcal vaccine as a control. Both conserved end residues are part of each CDR3. Fields, in order: D gene, J gene, V gene, CDR3 length, clone size, CDR3 DNA, CDR3 protein. D genes are given only for firm matches. The listing skips clone size in some rows; elsewhere it reads once, few, many or a size class.

d_gene: .; j_gene: TRBJ2-5; v_gene: TRBV7-6; len: 14; abundance: .; CDR3nt: TGTGCCAGCAGCCTCGGGACTTCACGGGAGACCCAGTACTTC; CDR3aa: CASSLGTSRETQYF
d_gene: .; j_gene: TRBJ2-3; v_gene: TRBV14; len: 19; abundance: .; CDR3nt: TGTGCCAGCAGCCAAAAGGGGCAATGGTCGACTACTCGCACAGATACGCAGTATTTT; CDR3aa: CASSQKGQWSTTRTDTQYF
d_gene: .; j_gene: TRBJ1-5; v_gene: TRBV7-2; len: 15; abundance: .; CDR3nt: TGTGCCAGCAGCTTAAAGGGGAGTTGGAATCAGCCCCAGCATTTT; CDR3aa: CASSLKGSWNQPQHF
d_gene: TRBD1; j_gene: TRBJ1-6; v_gene: TRBV7-9; len: 15; abundance: few; CDR3nt: TGTGCCAGCAGCGCAGGGGGGACCTATAATTCACCCCTCCACTTT; CDR3aa: CASSAGGTYNSPLHF
d_gene: .; j_gene: TRBJ1-4; v_gene: TRBV28; len: 16; abundance: .; CDR3nt: TGTGCCAGCCGGGGGGCAGGAATAAGAACTAATGAAAAACTGTTTTTT; CDR3aa: CASRGAGIRTNEKLFF
d_gene: TRBD1; j_gene: TRBJ2-2; v_gene: TRBV12-3/TRBV12-4; len: 13; abundance: .; CDR3nt: TGTGCCAGCAGAGACAGGGTTGCCGGGGAGCTGTTTTTT; CDR3aa: CASRDRVAGELFF
d_gene: .; j_gene: TRBJ2-6; v_gene: TRBV20-1; len: 17; abundance: .; CDR3nt: TGCAGTGCTAGTCGTCCAGCCCAACTCTCTGGGGCCAACGTCCTGACTTTC; CDR3aa: CSASRPAQLSGANVLTF
d_gene: .; j_gene: TRBJ1-5; v_gene: TRBV7-2; len: 14; abundance: .; CDR3nt: TGTGCCAGCAGTATTGAGGGGGGGATGAAGCCCCAGCATTTT; CDR3aa: CASSIEGGMKPQHF
d_gene: .; j_gene: TRBJ1-1; v_gene: TRBV30; len: 12; abundance: once; CDR3nt: TGTGCCTGGAGTCCCCGAGTGACTGAAGCTTTCTTT; CDR3aa: CAWSPRVTEAFF
d_gene: TRBD2; j_gene: TRBJ2-1; v_gene: TRBV5-4; len: 19; abundance: once; CDR3nt: TGTGCCAGCAGCTCGTTCAATCCATCTAGCGGGCCCTCCTACAATGAGCAGTTCTTC; CDR3aa: CASSSFNPSSGPSYNEQFF
d_gene: .; j_gene: TRBJ2-7; v_gene: TRBV19; len: 16; abundance: .; CDR3nt: TGTGCCAGTAGTGCCCCCTCAGGGGTAACAGGCTACGAGCAGTACTTC; CDR3aa: CASSAPSGVTGYEQYF
d_gene: .; j_gene: TRBJ2-3; v_gene: TRBV7-2; len: 12; abundance: .; CDR3nt: TGTGCCAGCAGTCCCGGGATAGATACGCAGTATTTT; CDR3aa: CASSPGIDTQYF
d_gene: TRBD1; j_gene: TRBJ1-1; v_gene: TRBV30; len: 12; abundance: .; CDR3nt: TGTGCCTGGAGTGTAGGGACAGCCGACGCTTTCTTT; CDR3aa: CAWSVGTADAFF
d_gene: TRBD1; j_gene: TRBJ1-3; v_gene: TRBV7-3; len: 15; abundance: .; CDR3nt: TGTGCCAGCAGCTCGACAGGGAACTCTGGAAACACCATATATTTT; CDR3aa: CASSSTGNSGNTIYF
d_gene: TRBD2; j_gene: TRBJ2-2; v_gene: TRBV11-2; len: 15; abundance: .; CDR3nt: TGTGCCAGCAGATTGGGACTAGCGGACACCGGGGAGCTGTTTTTT; CDR3aa: CASRLGLADTGELFF
d_gene: .; j_gene: TRBJ2-7; v_gene: TRBV5-6; len: 13; abundance: .; CDR3nt: TGTGCCAGCAGCTTGGCCAATGGGGCCGAGCAGTACTTC; CDR3aa: CASSLANGAEQYF
d_gene: .; j_gene: TRBJ2-1; v_gene: TRBV2; len: 14; abundance: .; CDR3nt: TGTGCCAGCAACTCGGACCCTTCCTACAATGAGCAGTTCTTC; CDR3aa: CASNSDPSYNEQFF